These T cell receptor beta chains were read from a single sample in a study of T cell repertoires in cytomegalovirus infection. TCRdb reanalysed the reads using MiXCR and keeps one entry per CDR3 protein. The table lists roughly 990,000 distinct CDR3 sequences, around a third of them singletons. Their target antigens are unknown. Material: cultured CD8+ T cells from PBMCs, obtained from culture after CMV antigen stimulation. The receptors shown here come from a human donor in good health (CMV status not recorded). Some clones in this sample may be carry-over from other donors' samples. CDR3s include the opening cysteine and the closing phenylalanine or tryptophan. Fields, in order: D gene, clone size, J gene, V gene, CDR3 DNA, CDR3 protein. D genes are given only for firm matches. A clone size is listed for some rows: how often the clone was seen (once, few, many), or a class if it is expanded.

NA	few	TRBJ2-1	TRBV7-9	TGTGCCAGCAGCTCCCCTGTCGACAGCTACAATGAGCAGTTCTTC	CASSSPVDSYNEQFF
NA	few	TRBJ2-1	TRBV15	TGTGCCACCAGTCCACCCTCAGGGGCCCCACGGGGTGAGCAGTTCTTC	CATSPPSGAPRGEQFF
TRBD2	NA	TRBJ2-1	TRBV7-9	TGTGCCAGCAGCCTTACAAAGGGACTAGCGGGGGGCCATGGAGGTAGGGATGAGCAGTTCTTC	CASSLTKGLAGGHGGRDEQFF
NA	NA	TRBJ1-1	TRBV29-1	TGCAGCGTCAGACATGGCACCAACACTGAAGCTTTCTTT	CSVRHGTNTEAFF
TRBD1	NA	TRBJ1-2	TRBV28	TGTGCCAGCAGTTCTGGGGTCCCGGGACAGGGTTCGGTAGTCTATGGCTACACCTTC	CASSSGVPGQGSVVYGYTF
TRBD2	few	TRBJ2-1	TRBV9	TGTGCCAGCAGCGCGGCTTTAGCGGGGAGATACAATGAGCAGTTCTTC	CASSAALAGRYNEQFF
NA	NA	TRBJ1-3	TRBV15	TGTGCCACCAGCAGAGGCACGAGCTCTGGAAACACCATATATTTT	CATSRGTSSGNTIYF
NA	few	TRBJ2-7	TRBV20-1	TGCAGTGCTAGAAATCCGGGAACTTCCTACGAGCAGTACTTC	CSARNPGTSYEQYF
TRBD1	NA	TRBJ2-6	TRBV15	TGTGCCACCAGCGGAAGGCAGGGACAGAGCTCTGGGGCCAACGTCCTGACTTTC	CATSGRQGQSSGANVLTF
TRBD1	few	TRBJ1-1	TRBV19	TGTGCCAGTAGCACATCCGGGACAGGTTGGGCTGAAGCTTTCTTT	CASSTSGTGWAEAFF
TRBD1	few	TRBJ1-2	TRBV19	TGTGCCACCACCCCTTATGGACAGGGGGCTCCCGGCTACACCTTC	CATTPYGQGAPGYTF
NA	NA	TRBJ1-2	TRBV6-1	TGTGCCAGCAGTGAACAGGGAGTAGCTAACTATGGCTACACCTTC	CASSEQGVANYGYTF
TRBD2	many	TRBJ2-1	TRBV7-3	TGTGCCAGCAGCTTAAATGGACTAGCGGGGGCCTACAATGAGCAGTTCTTC	CASSLNGLAGAYNEQFF
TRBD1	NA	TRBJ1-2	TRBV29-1	TGCAGCGTTGAAGATCCGGGACAGGGAATTCCCTTGGGTGGCTACACCTTC	CSVEDPGQGIPLGGYTF
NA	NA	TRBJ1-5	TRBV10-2	TGCGCCAGCAGTGACTTACAGGGAGGGGGGGTTTTAGCGCCCCAGCATTTT	CASSDLQGGGVLAPQHF
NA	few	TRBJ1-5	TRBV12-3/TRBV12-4	TGTGCCAGCAGCCCCGGTAGCAAGAATCAGCCCCAGCATTTT	CASSPGSKNQPQHF
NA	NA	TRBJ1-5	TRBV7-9	TGTGCCAGCAGCCTAGAGGGTGGGGAGAATCAGCCCCAGCATTTT	CASSLEGGENQPQHF
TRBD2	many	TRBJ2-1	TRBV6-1	TGTGCCAGCAAATTCCGCTCCGGGACTAGCGACGACAATGAGCAGTTCTTC	CASKFRSGTSDDNEQFF
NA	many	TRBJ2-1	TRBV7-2	TGTGCCAGCAGCTTAAGGGGATGGGGTCTGCACAATGAGCAGTTCTTC	CASSLRGWGLHNEQFF
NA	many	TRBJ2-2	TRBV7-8	TGTGCCAGCAGCCCAGGGTCCCACACCGGGGAGCTGTTTTTT	CASSPGSHTGELFF
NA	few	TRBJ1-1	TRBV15	TGTGCCACCAGCAGAGCTACTAGGGGGAACACTGAAGCTTTCTTT	CATSRATRGNTEAFF
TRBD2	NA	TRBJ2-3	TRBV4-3	TGCGCCAGCAGCCATGAATCCGGGACTAGCTGGGGGGAGACAGATACGCAGTATTTT	CASSHESGTSWGETDTQYF
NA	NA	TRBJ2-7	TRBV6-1	TGTGCCAGCTCCCCAAAAGAAGGGATCGTAGCCTACGAGCAGTACTTC	CASSPKEGIVAYEQYF
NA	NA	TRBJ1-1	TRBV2	TGTGCCAGCAGTGAAGGCTCTGAATGGCGACCGAACACTGAAGCTTTCTTT	CASSEGSEWRPNTEAFF
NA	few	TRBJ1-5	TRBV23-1	TGCGCCAGCGAATCCGGGGGATATAGCAATCAGCCCCAGCATTTT	CASESGGYSNQPQHF
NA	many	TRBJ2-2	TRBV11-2	TGTGCCAGCAGCTTAGAAACTTGGCAGGGTTCGGGGGAGCTGTTTTTT	CASSLETWQGSGELFF
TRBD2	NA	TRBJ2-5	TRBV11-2	TGTGCCAGCAGCCTATGGTCGTGGGCTAGCGGGGGGGCACGAGAGACCCAGTACTTC	CASSLWSWASGGARETQYF